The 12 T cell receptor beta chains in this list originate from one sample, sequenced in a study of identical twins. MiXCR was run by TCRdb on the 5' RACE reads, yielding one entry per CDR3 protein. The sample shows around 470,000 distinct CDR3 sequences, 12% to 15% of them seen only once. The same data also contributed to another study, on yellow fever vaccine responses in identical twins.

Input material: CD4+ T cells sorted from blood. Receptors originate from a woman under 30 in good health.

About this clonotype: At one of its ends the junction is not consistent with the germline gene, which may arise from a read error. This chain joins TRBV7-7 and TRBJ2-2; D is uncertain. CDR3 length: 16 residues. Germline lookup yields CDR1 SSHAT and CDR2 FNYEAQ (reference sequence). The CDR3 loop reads CASSLDLWGNTGELFF. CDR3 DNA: TGTGCTAGCAGCTTAGACTTGTGGGGAAACACCGGGGAGCTGTTTTTT.

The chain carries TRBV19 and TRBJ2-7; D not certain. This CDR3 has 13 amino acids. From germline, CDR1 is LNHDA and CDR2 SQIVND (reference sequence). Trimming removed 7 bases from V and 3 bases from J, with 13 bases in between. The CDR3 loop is CASTLQEGYEQYF. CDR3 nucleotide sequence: TGTGCCAGTACCCTCCAGGAAGGCTACGAGCAGTACTTC.

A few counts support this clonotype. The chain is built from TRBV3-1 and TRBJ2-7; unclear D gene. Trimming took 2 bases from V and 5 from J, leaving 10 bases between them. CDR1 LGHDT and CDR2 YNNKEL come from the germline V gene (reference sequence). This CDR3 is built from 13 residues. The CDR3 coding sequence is TGTGCCAGCAGCCAAATTTCTAGGAACGAGCAGTACTTC. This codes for CASSQISRNEQYF.

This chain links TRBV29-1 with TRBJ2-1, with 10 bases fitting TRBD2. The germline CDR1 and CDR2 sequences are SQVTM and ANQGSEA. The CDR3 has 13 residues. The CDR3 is CSLSSGRAFEQFF. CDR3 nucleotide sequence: TGCAGTCTGTCCAGCGGGAGGGCTTTTGAGCAGTTCTTC.

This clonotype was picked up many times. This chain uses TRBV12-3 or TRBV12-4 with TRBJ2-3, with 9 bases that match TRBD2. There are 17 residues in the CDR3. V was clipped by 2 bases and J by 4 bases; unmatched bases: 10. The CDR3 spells CASSLKVAGGPADTQYF. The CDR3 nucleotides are TGTGCCAGCAGTTTAAAGGTGGCGGGAGGGCCCGCAGATACGCAGTATTTT.

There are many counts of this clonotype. The CDR3 region has the DNA TGTGCCAGCAGCTTATCAGGGTTGGATTCACCCCTCCACTTT. It specifies CASSLSGLDSPLHF. V and J are TRBV7-2 and TRBJ1-6; weak D call: TRBD1 (5 bases). Germline V gene data show CDR1 as SGHTA and CDR2 as FQGNSA. The CDR3 length is 14 residues. The germline V and J ends were trimmed by 2 bases and 8 bases, with 10 bases remaining between them.

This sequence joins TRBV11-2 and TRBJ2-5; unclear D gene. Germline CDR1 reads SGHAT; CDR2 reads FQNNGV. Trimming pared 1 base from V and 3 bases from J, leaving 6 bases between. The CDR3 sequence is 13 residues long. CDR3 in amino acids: CASSLVLEETQYF. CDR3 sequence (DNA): TGTGCCAGCAGCTTAGTACTTGAAGAGACCCAGTACTTC.

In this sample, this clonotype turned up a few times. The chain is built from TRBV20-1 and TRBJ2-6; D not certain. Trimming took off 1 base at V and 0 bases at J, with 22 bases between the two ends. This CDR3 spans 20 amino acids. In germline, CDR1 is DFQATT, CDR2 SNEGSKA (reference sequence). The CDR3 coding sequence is TGCAGTGCTAGAGCACTTTTGGGCGAAAGTAGTCTCTCTGGGGCCAACGTCCTGACTTTC. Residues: CSARALLGESSLSGANVLTF.

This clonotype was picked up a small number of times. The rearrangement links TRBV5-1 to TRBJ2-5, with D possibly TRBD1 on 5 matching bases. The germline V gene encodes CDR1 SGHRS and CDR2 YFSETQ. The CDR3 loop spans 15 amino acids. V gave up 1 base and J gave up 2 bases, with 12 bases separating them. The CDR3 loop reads CASSLMGQTQETQYF. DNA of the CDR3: TGCGCCAGCAGCTTGATGGGGCAGACACAAGAGACCCAGTACTTC.

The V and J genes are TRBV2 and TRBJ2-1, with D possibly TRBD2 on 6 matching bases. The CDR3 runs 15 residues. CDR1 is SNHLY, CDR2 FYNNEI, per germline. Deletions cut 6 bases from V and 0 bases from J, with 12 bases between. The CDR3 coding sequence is TGTGCCAGCAGGGTGGGGGGAAGCTCCTACAATGAGCAGTTCTTC. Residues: CASRVGGSSYNEQFF.

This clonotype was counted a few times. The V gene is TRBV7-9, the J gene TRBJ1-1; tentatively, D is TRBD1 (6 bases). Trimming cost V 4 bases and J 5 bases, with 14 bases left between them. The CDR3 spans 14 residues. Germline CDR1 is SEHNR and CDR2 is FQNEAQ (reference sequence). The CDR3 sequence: CASSSPQGWTEAFF. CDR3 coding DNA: TGTGCCAGCAGCTCACCGCAGGGGTGGACTGAAGCTTTCTTT. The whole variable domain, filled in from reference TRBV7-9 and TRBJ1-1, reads DTGVSQNPRHKITKRGQNVTFRCDPISEHNRLYWYRQTLGQGPEFLTYFQNEAQLEKSRLLSDRFSAERPKGSFSTLEIQRTEQGDSAMYLCASSSPQGWTEAFFGQGTRLTVV.

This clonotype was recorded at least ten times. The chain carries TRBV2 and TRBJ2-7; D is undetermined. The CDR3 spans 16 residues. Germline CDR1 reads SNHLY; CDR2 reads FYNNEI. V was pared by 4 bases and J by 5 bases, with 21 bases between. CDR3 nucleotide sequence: TGTGCCAGCAGTGCCCCCCAGTTGGGTAGGGTGGACGAGCAGTACTTC. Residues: CASSAPQLGRVDEQYF.